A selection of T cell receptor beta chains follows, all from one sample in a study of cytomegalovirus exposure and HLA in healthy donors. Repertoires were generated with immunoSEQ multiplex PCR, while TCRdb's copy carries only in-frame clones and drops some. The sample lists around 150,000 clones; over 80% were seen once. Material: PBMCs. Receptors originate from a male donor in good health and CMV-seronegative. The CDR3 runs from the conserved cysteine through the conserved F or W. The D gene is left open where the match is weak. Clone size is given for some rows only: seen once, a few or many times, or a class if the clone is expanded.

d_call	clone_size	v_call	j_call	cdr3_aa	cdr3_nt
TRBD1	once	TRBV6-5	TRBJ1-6	CASSYLGQGRTPLHF	TGTGCCAGCAGCTACCTAGGACAGGGGAGAACACCCCTCCACTTT
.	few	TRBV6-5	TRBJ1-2	CASSQIDSPRGGYTF	TGTGCCAGCAGTCAGATAGACAGTCCAAGGGGTGGCTACACCTTC
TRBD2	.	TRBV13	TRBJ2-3	CASSRRGGMDTQYF	TGTGCCAGCAGCCGACGGGGGGGCATGGATACGCAGTATTTT
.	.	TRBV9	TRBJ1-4	CASSVGKNGRAGERTNEKLFF	TGTGCCAGCAGCGTAGGGAAGAATGGGCGGGCAGGGGAAAGGACTAATGAAAAACTGTTTTTT
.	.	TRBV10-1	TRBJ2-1	CASSVKGAYNEQFF	TGCGCCAGCAGTGTAAAGGGGGCCTACAATGAGCAGTTCTTC
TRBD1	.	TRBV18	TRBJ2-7	CASSLKNDGTGGVEQYF	TGTGCCAGCTCACTCAAAAATGACGGGACAGGGGGCGTCGAGCAGTACTTC
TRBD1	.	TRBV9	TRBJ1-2	CASSVAQGAVGYTF	TGTGCCAGCAGCGTAGCTCAGGGGGCGGTTGGCTACACCTTC
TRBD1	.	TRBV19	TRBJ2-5	CASSRQGRETQYF	TGTGCCAGTAGTCGACAGGGGCGAGAGACCCAGTACTTC
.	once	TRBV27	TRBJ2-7	CASSLRQGRGGYEQYF	TGTGCCAGCAGTTTAAGGCAAGGGAGGGGGGGCTACGAGCAGTACTTC
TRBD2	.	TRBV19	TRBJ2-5	CASSKKGLAGETQYF	TGTGCCAGTAGTAAAAAAGGACTAGCGGGGGAGACCCAGTACTTC
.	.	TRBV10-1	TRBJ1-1	CAINRGSTDTEAFF	TGCGCCATAAACCGGGGATCAACGGACACTGAAGCTTTCTTT
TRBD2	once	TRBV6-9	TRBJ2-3	CASSYSTWEGLPDTQYF	TGTGCCAGCAGTTATTCTACGTGGGAGGGCCTCCCAGATACGCAGTATTTT
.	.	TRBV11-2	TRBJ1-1	CASSLDPRATTEAFF	TGTGCCAGCAGCTTAGATCCGCGGGCCACCACTGAAGCTTTCTTT
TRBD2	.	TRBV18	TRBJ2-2	CASSIRTSGTGELFF	TGTGCCAGCTCCATCCGGACTAGCGGCACCGGGGAGCTGTTTTTT
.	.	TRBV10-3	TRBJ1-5	CAISESGRGDQPQHF	TGTGCCATCAGTGAGTCCGGCAGGGGAGATCAGCCCCAGCATTTT
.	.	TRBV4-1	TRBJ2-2	CASSQPQGPGELFF	TGCGCCAGCAGCCAACCACAGGGACCCGGGGAGCTGTTTTTT
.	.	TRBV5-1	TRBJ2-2	CASSLALGTTNTGELFF	TGCGCCAGCAGCTTGGCCCTCGGGACAACGAACACCGGGGAGCTGTTTTTT
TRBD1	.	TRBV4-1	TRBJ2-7	CASSQSGQGNFEQYF	TGCGCCAGCAGCCAATCGGGACAGGGAAACTTCGAGCAGTACTTC
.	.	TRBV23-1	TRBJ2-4	CASSQSSGEGDIQYF	TGCGCCAGCAGTCAATCCTCGGGAGAAGGGGACATTCAGTACTTC
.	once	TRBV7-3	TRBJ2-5	CASSRRQVLINQETQYF	TGTGCCAGCAGCCGTCGACAGGTCCTAATTAATCAAGAGACCCAGTACTTC
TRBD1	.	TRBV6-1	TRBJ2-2	CASKDRALNTGELFF	TGTGCCAGCAAGGACAGGGCCCTGAACACCGGGGAGCTGTTTTTT
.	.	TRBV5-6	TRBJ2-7	CASSPGMVDEQYF	TGTGCCAGCAGCCCCGGGATGGTGGACGAGCAGTACTTC
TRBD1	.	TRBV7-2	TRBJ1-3	CASSFGTGRRNTIYF	TGTGCCAGCAGCTTCGGGACAGGGAGAAGAAACACCATATATTTT
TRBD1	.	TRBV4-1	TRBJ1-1	CASSQLRTGHGEAFF	TGCGCCAGCAGCCAGTTGAGGACAGGGCATGGGGAAGCTTTCTTT
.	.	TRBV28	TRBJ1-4	CASGGYPNEKLFF	TGTGCCAGCGGGGGGTATCCTAATGAAAAACTGTTTTTT
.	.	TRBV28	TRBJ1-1	CASSPPMNTEAFF	TGTGCCAGCAGTCCCCCCATGAACACTGAAGCTTTCTTT
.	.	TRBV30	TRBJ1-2	CAWSETSYGYTF	TGTGCCTGGAGTGAAACCAGCTATGGCTACACCTTC
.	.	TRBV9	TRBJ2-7	CASSAGLRLDEQYF	TGTGCCAGCAGCGCCGGACTGAGACTTGACGAGCAGTACTTC
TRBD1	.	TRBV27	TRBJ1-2	CASSRNNRGDYGYTF	TGTGCCAGCAGCCGAAACAACAGGGGAGACTATGGCTACACCTTC
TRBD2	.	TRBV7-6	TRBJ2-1	CASSLLTTGTSRAYEQFF	TGTGCCAGCAGCTTACTTACCACCGGGACTAGCCGAGCTTATGAGCAGTTCTTC
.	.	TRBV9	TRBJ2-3	CASSPDWHTQYF	TGTGCCAGCAGCCCAGACTGGCATACGCAGTATTTT
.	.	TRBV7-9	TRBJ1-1	CASSPGGTEAFF	TGTGCCAGCAGCCCGGGTGGCACTGAAGCTTTCTTT
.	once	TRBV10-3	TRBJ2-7	CATESTGLSSYEQYF	TGTGCCACCGAATCTACAGGGTTAAGCTCCTACGAGCAGTACTTC
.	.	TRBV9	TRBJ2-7	CASSVASDYEQYF	TGTGCCAGCAGCGTAGCTTCAGACTACGAGCAGTACTTC
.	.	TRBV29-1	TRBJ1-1	CSVKGVWNTEAFF	TGCAGCGTTAAGGGGGTCTGGAACACTGAAGCTTTCTTT
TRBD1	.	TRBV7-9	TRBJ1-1	CSSRPDRAGTEAFF	TGTTCCAGCAGACCCGACAGGGCCGGGACTGAAGCTTTCTTT
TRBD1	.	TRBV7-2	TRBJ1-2	CASSLVRTGDYGYTF	TGTGCCAGCAGCTTGGTTAGGACAGGGGACTATGGCTACACCTTC
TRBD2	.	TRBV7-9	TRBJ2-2	CSSSGSGRSTGELFF	TGTTCCAGCAGCGGTAGCGGGAGATCCACCGGGGAGCTGTTTTTT
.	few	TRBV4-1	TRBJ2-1	CASSPEGGVYNEQFF	TGCGCCAGCAGCCCCGAGGGGGGGGTTTACAATGAGCAGTTCTTC
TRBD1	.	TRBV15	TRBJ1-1	CATSRGQGSTEAFF	TGTGCCACCAGCAGGGGACAGGGGTCCACTGAAGCTTTCTTT
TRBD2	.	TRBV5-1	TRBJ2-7	CASSPYGGASGTKEQYF	TGCGCCAGCAGCCCTTATGGGGGAGCTAGCGGGACGAAGGAGCAGTACTTC
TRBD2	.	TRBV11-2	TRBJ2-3	CASSLGSGGAGDTQYF	TGTGCCAGCAGCTTAGGTTCCGGGGGGGCAGGAGATACGCAGTATTTT
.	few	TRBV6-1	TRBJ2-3	CASSPGGTDTQYF	TGTGCCAGCAGTCCAGGGGGCACAGATACGCAGTATTTT
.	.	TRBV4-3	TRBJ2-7	CASSTRQDSYEQYF	TGCGCCAGCAGCACCCGACAGGATTCCTACGAGCAGTACTTC
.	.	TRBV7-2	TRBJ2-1	CASSLGGEYNEQFF	TGTGCCAGCAGCTTAGGGGGGGAATACAATGAGCAGTTCTTC
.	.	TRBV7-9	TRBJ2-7	CASSLKGVNEQYF	TGTGCCAGCAGCTTAAAGGGGGTGAACGAGCAGTACTTC
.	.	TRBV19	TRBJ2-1	CASSIDPLYNEQFF	TGTGCCAGTAGTATAGACCCCCTCTACAATGAGCAGTTCTTC
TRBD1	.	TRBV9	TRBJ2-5	CASSVAGTGVEETQYF	TGTGCCAGCAGCGTAGCTGGGACAGGGGTTGAAGAGACCCAGTACTTC
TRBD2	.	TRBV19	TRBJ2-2	CASYSGGPTGELFF	TGTGCCAGTTATAGCGGGGGACCGACCGGGGAGCTGTTTTTT
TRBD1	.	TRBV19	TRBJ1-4	CASSSQGARGEKLFF	TGTGCCAGTAGTTCCCAGGGGGCGCGAGGGGAAAAACTGTTTTTT
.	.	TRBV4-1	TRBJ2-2	CASSHGGYPNTGELFF	TGCGCCAGCAGCCATGGGGGGTATCCGAACACCGGGGAGCTGTTTTTT
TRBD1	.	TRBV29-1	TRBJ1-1	CSVVRPGQTEAFF	TGCAGCGTTGTGAGACCGGGACAGACTGAAGCTTTCTTT
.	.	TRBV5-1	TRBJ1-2	CASSLVPGVGYTF	TGCGCCAGCAGCTTGGTACCGGGAGTGGGCTACACCTTC
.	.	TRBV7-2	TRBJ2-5	CASSARRGPETQYF	TGTGCCAGCAGCGCCCGGAGGGGGCCAGAGACCCAGTACTTC
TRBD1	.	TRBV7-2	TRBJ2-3	CASSQTGGTDTQYF	TGTGCCAGCAGCCAGACAGGGGGCACAGATACGCAGTATTTT
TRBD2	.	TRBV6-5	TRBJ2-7	CASSILAGGPREQYF	TGTGCCAGCAGTATACTAGCGGGAGGGCCCCGCGAGCAGTACTTC
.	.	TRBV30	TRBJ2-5	CAWTLGSRVGETQYF	TGTGCCTGGACCCTTGGGAGTCGGGTCGGGGAGACCCAGTACTTC